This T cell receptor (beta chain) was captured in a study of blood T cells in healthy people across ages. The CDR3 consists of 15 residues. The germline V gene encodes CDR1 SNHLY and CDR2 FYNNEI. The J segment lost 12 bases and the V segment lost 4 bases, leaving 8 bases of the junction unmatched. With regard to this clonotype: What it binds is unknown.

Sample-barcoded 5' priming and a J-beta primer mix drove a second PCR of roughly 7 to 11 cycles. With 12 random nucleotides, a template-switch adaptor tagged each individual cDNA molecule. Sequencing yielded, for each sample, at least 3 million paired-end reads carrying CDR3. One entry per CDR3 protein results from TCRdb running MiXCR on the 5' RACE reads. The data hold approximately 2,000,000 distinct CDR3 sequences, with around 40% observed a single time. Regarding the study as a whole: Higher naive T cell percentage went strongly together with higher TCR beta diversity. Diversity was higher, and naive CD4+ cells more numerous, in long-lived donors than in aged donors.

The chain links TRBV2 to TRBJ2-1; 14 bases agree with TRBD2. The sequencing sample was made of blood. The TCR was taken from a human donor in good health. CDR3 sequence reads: CASSAGLAGGGTQFF. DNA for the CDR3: TGTGCCAGCAGTGCCGGACTAGCGGGAGGTGGTACGCAGTTCTTC.